These T cell receptor beta chains were read from a single sample in a study of OX40 agonist ivuxolimab in advanced cancers. The method was immunoSEQ multiplex PCR; TCRdb's version includes in-frame clones alone and lacks a portion of them. The sample has roughly 15,000 clones, about 90% seen once. The sequencing used CD4+ or CD8+ T cells sorted from blood, collected in a trial of the OX40 agonist ivuxolimab. All receptors come from an adult with an advanced solid tumor such as melanoma, head and neck, liver or kidney cancer. Both conserved end residues are part of each CDR3. A D gene is named only where the DNA matches it firmly. Size is stated for part of the rows, as once, few or many counts, or as a class when the clone is expanded.

j_call: TRBJ2-7
v_call: TRBV6-5
cdr3_length: 13
clone_size: NA
d_call: NA
cdr3_aa: CASSFSRRYEQYF
cdr3_nt: TGTGCCAGCAGTTTTTCCAGGCGCTACGAGCAGTACTTC

j_call: TRBJ2-7
v_call: TRBV2
cdr3_length: 15
clone_size: once
d_call: TRBD2
cdr3_aa: CASRQTSGSSYEQYF
cdr3_nt: TGTGCCAGCAGGCAAACTAGCGGGAGCTCCTACGAGCAGTACTTC

j_call: TRBJ2-7
v_call: TRBV5-5
cdr3_length: 12
clone_size: NA
d_call: NA
cdr3_aa: CASSFGPNEQYF
cdr3_nt: TGTGCCAGCAGCTTTGGCCCCAACGAGCAGTACTTC

j_call: TRBJ2-2
v_call: TRBV7-3
cdr3_length: 15
clone_size: NA
d_call: TRBD2
cdr3_aa: CASSASGGDTGELFF
cdr3_nt: TGTGCCAGCAGCGCGAGCGGGGGGGACACCGGGGAGCTGTTTTTT

j_call: TRBJ1-1
v_call: TRBV29-1
cdr3_length: 14
clone_size: NA
d_call: TRBD1
cdr3_aa: CSVDRQGLNTEAFF
cdr3_nt: TGCAGCGTTGACCGACAGGGGCTGAACACTGAAGCTTTCTTT

j_call: TRBJ2-3
v_call: TRBV7-9
cdr3_length: 16
clone_size: few
d_call: TRBD2
cdr3_aa: CASSRPRGEVTDTQYF
cdr3_nt: TGTGCCAGCAGCCGCCCGCGGGGGGAAGTGACAGATACGCAGTATTTT

j_call: TRBJ2-7
v_call: TRBV27
cdr3_length: 14
clone_size: NA
d_call: NA
cdr3_aa: CASSLSPGSYEQYF
cdr3_nt: TGTGCCAGCAGTTTATCTCCAGGCTCCTACGAGCAGTACTTC

j_call: TRBJ2-3
v_call: TRBV9
cdr3_length: 16
clone_size: once
d_call: TRBD2
cdr3_aa: CASSPYRRGGGHTQYF
cdr3_nt: TGTGCCAGCAGCCCGTATCGGCGGGGGGGCGGTCATACGCAGTATTTT

j_call: TRBJ2-1
v_call: TRBV29-1
cdr3_length: 13
clone_size: NA
d_call: TRBD1
cdr3_aa: CSGRTGGLNEQFF
cdr3_nt: TGCAGCGGTAGGACAGGGGGCTTGAATGAGCAGTTCTTC

j_call: TRBJ2-7
v_call: TRBV2
cdr3_length: 16
clone_size: NA
d_call: TRBD2
cdr3_aa: CASSEGLAGGAYEQYF
cdr3_nt: TGTGCCAGCAGTGAGGGGCTAGCGGGGGGCGCCTACGAGCAGTACTTC

j_call: TRBJ2-7
v_call: TRBV7-9
cdr3_length: 16
clone_size: NA
d_call: TRBD1
cdr3_aa: CASSATRDRGPYEQYF
cdr3_nt: TGTGCCAGCAGCGCTACCCGGGACAGGGGGCCCTACGAGCAGTACTTC

j_call: TRBJ1-5
v_call: TRBV5-6
cdr3_length: 15
clone_size: NA
d_call: NA
cdr3_aa: CASSLAGRGNQPQHF
cdr3_nt: TGTGCCAGCAGCTTGGCCGGAAGAGGCAATCAGCCCCAGCATTTT

j_call: TRBJ2-7
v_call: TRBV9
cdr3_length: 15
clone_size: NA
d_call: TRBD2
cdr3_aa: CASSVGTSGTYEQYF
cdr3_nt: TGTGCCAGCAGCGTAGGTACTAGCGGGACCTACGAGCAGTACTTC

j_call: TRBJ2-3
v_call: TRBV10-3
cdr3_length: 15
clone_size: medium-sized
d_call: NA
cdr3_aa: CAISPAGRKADTQYF
cdr3_nt: TGTGCCATCAGTCCAGCGGGCCGGAAAGCAGATACGCAGTATTTT

j_call: TRBJ1-2
v_call: TRBV10-3
cdr3_length: 14
clone_size: NA
d_call: TRBD1
cdr3_aa: CAISGTGTFYGYTF
cdr3_nt: TGTGCCATCAGTGGGACAGGCACCTTCTATGGCTACACCTTC

j_call: TRBJ2-7
v_call: TRBV9
cdr3_length: 13
clone_size: few
d_call: TRBD2
cdr3_aa: CASSLGLAYEQYF
cdr3_nt: TGTGCCAGCAGCCTAGGACTAGCGTACGAGCAGTACTTC

j_call: TRBJ2-1
v_call: TRBV27
cdr3_length: 18
clone_size: NA
d_call: NA
cdr3_aa: CASSLRTRPPGRYNEQFF
cdr3_nt: TGTGCCAGCAGTTTAAGGACCCGGCCCCCAGGGCGATACAATGAGCAGTTCTTC

j_call: TRBJ2-1
v_call: TRBV5-4
cdr3_length: 15
clone_size: medium-sized
d_call: TRBD2
cdr3_aa: CASSWGLAEDNEQFF
cdr3_nt: TGTGCCAGCAGCTGGGGACTAGCGGAAGACAATGAGCAGTTCTTC

j_call: TRBJ1-5
v_call: TRBV2
cdr3_length: 17
clone_size: NA
d_call: NA
cdr3_aa: CASSGLPPGHSNQPQHF
cdr3_nt: TGTGCCAGCAGTGGGTTGCCGCCGGGGCACAGCAATCAGCCCCAGCATTTT

j_call: TRBJ2-7
v_call: TRBV7-2
cdr3_length: 16
clone_size: NA
d_call: NA
cdr3_aa: CASSFLPTGISYEQYF
cdr3_nt: TGTGCCAGCAGCTTCCTCCCGACAGGAATATCCTACGAGCAGTACTTC

j_call: TRBJ1-2
v_call: TRBV7-2
cdr3_length: 15
clone_size: NA
d_call: NA
cdr3_aa: CASSLLLGPYYGYTF
cdr3_nt: TGTGCCAGCAGCTTGTTGCTGGGCCCCTATTATGGCTACACCTTC

j_call: TRBJ2-4
v_call: TRBV12-5
cdr3_length: 14
clone_size: NA
d_call: NA
cdr3_aa: CASGLRPGNHIQYF
cdr3_nt: TGTGCTAGTGGTTTGCGGCCGGGAAATCACATTCAGTACTTC

j_call: TRBJ1-6
v_call: TRBV19
cdr3_length: 16
clone_size: NA
d_call: NA
cdr3_aa: CASSINVRGSNSPLHF
cdr3_nt: TGTGCCAGTAGTATAAACGTCCGGGGGAGCAATTCACCCCTCCACTTT

j_call: TRBJ2-6
v_call: TRBV6-1
cdr3_length: 15
clone_size: NA
d_call: NA
cdr3_aa: CASTGGVSGANVLTF
cdr3_nt: TGTGCCAGCACCGGGGGCGTCTCTGGGGCCAACGTCCTGACTTTC

j_call: TRBJ2-1
v_call: TRBV7-9
cdr3_length: 14
clone_size: NA
d_call: TRBD2
cdr3_aa: CASSYSGRRDEQFF
cdr3_nt: TGTGCCAGCAGCTATAGCGGGAGGCGCGATGAGCAGTTCTTC

j_call: TRBJ2-5
v_call: TRBV7-2
cdr3_length: 14
clone_size: NA
d_call: NA
cdr3_aa: CASSSPGPRETQYF
cdr3_nt: TGTGCCAGCAGCTCCCCCGGTCCGAGGGAGACCCAGTACTTC

j_call: TRBJ1-3
v_call: TRBV6-7
cdr3_length: 15
clone_size: NA
d_call: TRBD1
cdr3_aa: CASSFDRGPGNTIYF
cdr3_nt: TGTGCCAGCAGTTTTGACAGGGGGCCTGGAAACACCATATATTTT

j_call: TRBJ2-5
v_call: TRBV5-4
cdr3_length: 15
clone_size: NA
d_call: TRBD2
cdr3_aa: CASSYRGVGGETQYF
cdr3_nt: TGTGCCAGCAGCTACCGGGGGGTTGGTGGGGAGACCCAGTACTTC

j_call: TRBJ2-6
v_call: TRBV6-1
cdr3_length: 15
clone_size: few
d_call: NA
cdr3_aa: CASSKQGTGANVLTF
cdr3_nt: TGTGCCAGCAGTAAACAGGGAACTGGGGCCAACGTCCTGACTTTC

j_call: TRBJ2-7
v_call: TRBV2
cdr3_length: 17
clone_size: NA
d_call: NA
cdr3_aa: CASSEAFPTELAYEQYF
cdr3_nt: TGTGCCAGCAGTGAAGCGTTCCCAACAGAACTGGCCTACGAGCAGTACTTC

j_call: TRBJ2-2
v_call: TRBV6-4
cdr3_length: 15
clone_size: few
d_call: TRBD2
cdr3_aa: CASSLDGEGTGELFF
cdr3_nt: TGTGCCAGCAGTCTGGACGGGGAGGGCACCGGGGAGCTGTTTTTT

j_call: TRBJ1-2
v_call: TRBV30
cdr3_length: 11
clone_size: once
d_call: NA
cdr3_aa: CACGVYYGYTF
cdr3_nt: TGTGCCTGTGGCGTGTACTATGGCTACACCTTC

j_call: TRBJ1-1
v_call: TRBV11-2
cdr3_length: 14
clone_size: NA
d_call: NA
cdr3_aa: CASSQESLNTEAFF
cdr3_nt: TGCGCCAGCAGCCAAGAGTCATTGAACACTGAAGCTTTCTTT

j_call: TRBJ2-7
v_call: TRBV9
cdr3_length: 14
clone_size: NA
d_call: TRBD2
cdr3_aa: CASSVVTSGGEQYF
cdr3_nt: TGTGCCAGCAGCGTAGTCACTAGCGGTGGTGAGCAGTACTTC

j_call: TRBJ2-7
v_call: TRBV25-1
cdr3_length: 13
clone_size: NA
d_call: TRBD1
cdr3_aa: CASAPGQGYEQYF
cdr3_nt: TGTGCCAGCGCCCCGGGACAGGGCTACGAGCAGTACTTC

j_call: TRBJ2-5
v_call: TRBV10-3
cdr3_length: 14
clone_size: NA
d_call: NA
cdr3_aa: CATGSSGARETQYF
cdr3_nt: TGTGCCACTGGTAGTTCGGGGGCCCGAGAGACCCAGTACTTC

j_call: TRBJ1-1
v_call: TRBV23-1
cdr3_length: 16
clone_size: NA
d_call: TRBD1
cdr3_aa: CASSLPGQATNTEAFF
cdr3_nt: TGCGCCAGCAGTCTCCCGGGACAGGCGACGAACACTGAAGCTTTCTTT

j_call: TRBJ2-3
v_call: TRBV29-1
cdr3_length: 13
clone_size: NA
d_call: NA
cdr3_aa: CSVERGEWGTQYF
cdr3_nt: TGCAGCGTTGAGAGAGGGGAGTGGGGTACGCAGTATTTT

j_call: TRBJ2-1
v_call: TRBV7-3
cdr3_length: 14
clone_size: NA
d_call: TRBD2
cdr3_aa: CASSLMAGGAEQFF
cdr3_nt: TGTGCCAGCAGCTTAATGGCGGGAGGGGCAGAGCAGTTCTTC

j_call: TRBJ1-4
v_call: TRBV4-2
cdr3_length: 11
clone_size: NA
d_call: NA
cdr3_aa: CASSQGQKLFF
cdr3_nt: TGTGCCAGCAGCCAAGGGCAAAAACTGTTTTTT

j_call: TRBJ2-3
v_call: TRBV7-3
cdr3_length: 14
clone_size: NA
d_call: NA
cdr3_aa: CASSLGTSTDTQYF
cdr3_nt: TGTGCCAGCAGCTTAGGGACAAGCACAGATACGCAGTATTTT